This TCR beta chain was recovered during a study of T cells expressing NK-cell markers (dated by TCRdb to the early 2020s). Study-level background: TCR beta-chain repertoires were profiled in sorted CD3+CD56+NKG2C+, CD3+CD56+NKG2C- and CD3+CD56-NKG2C+ T-cell subsets from fewer than 10 donors. Illumina HiSeq 2000/2500, MiSeq or NextSeq was used to sequence libraries as 2 x 150 bp reads. Randomly selected healthy volunteers, three men and five women, were used as the eight sequenced donors. Seven of the eight sequenced donors were HCMV-seropositive and one was HCMV-seronegative.

Study-level results and caveats: Those dominant clonotypes were again the most abundant among CD3+CD56-NKG2C+ cells in a few donors, at 28.3-60.1%. Whether the expanded NKG2C-expressing T cell clones were specific for HCMV antigens was left unclear. For six donors, the dominant CD3+CD56+NKG2C+ clonotypes were among the top 10 CD8+ clonotypes and accounted for about 1.0-8% of CD8+ T cells.

TCRdb records Illumina HiSeq 2000 as the sequencer. The TCR beta cDNA libraries were made using 5'RACE template switching, a step that added both a universal primer site and unique molecular identifiers. Priming for cDNA synthesis came from the TCR beta constant segment, and two successive PCR amplification steps followed. Regarding the original processing steps: MIGEC handled demultiplexing of the reads and grouping by UMI, while MiTCR was used to assemble and quantify clonotypes. To exclude erroneous sequences, only TCR cDNA sequences supported by at least two reads were retained. The tcR package was used for downstream repertoire analysis, and clonotypes were matched across fractions by CDR3 nucleotide sequence plus V segment. VDJmatch was used to annotate antigen specificity against VDJdb, with one amino acid substitution in CDR3 permitted. TCRdb reprocessed the public reads and reports one entry per CDR3 protein sequence, without DNA. It is TCRdb's table, rather than the study itself, that gives the V and J calls and clone size. This sample's records show 400,000 to 550,000 distinct CDR3 sequences. About 7.3% of the sample is held by the ten biggest clonotypes.

A commercial ELISA kit detecting HCMV-specific IgG in serum was used to determine HCMV serostatus. Ficoll density gradient centrifugation was used to isolate peripheral blood mononuclear cells from blood. Taken from the germline V gene, the CDR1 and CDR2 loops are SQVTM and ANQGSEA. From the cysteine through the phenylalanine, the CDR3 covers 12 amino acids. The DNA is unrecorded. Of note for this clonotype: No antigen is known for it.

This TCR was sampled from a woman between 18 and 69 years old in good health. The material sequenced was blood T cells: a sorted CD56 or NKG2C T cell subset, CD4+ or CD8+ T cells, or bulk PBMC T cells (not recorded which). The chain links TRBV29-1 with TRBJ1-4; TCRdb names TRBD1, which stays unverified in the absence of DNA. For the CDR3, the sequence is CSVAFRGEKLFF.